This paragraph covers one T cell receptor beta chain sequence. This record comes from a study of blood T cell repertoires in COVID-19. The CDR3 loop spans 15 amino acids. Per germline, CDR1 LNHDA and CDR2 SQIVND (reference sequence). V dropped 5 bases and J dropped 3 bases, with 14 bases sitting between them. The repertoire was sequenced with immunoSEQ multiplex PCR; TCRdb's copy has only in-frame clones and lacks some. The sample shows 110,000 or so clones, more than 60% of them seen only once. Input material: peripheral blood. The source of this sequence is a man between 65 and 85 years old with acute or convalescent COVID-19. This sequence joins TRBV19 and TRBJ1-5, with D perhaps TRBD1 (6 bases). Here the CDR3 reads CASSSPQGPNQPQHF. CDR3 DNA sequence: TGTGCCAGTAGTTCTCCCCAGGGGCCCAATCAGCCCCAGCATTTT.